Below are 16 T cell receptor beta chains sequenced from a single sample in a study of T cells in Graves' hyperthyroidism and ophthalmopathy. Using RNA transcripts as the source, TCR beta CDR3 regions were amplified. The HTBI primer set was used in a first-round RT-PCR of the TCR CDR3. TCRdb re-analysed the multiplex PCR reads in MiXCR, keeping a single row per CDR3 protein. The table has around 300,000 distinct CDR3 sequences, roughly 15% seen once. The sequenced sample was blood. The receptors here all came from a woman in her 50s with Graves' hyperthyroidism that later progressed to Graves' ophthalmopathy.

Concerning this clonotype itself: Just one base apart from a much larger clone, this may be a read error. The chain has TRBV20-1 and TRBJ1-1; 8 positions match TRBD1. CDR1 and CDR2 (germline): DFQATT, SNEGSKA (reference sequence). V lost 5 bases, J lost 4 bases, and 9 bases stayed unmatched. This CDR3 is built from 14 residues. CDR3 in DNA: TGCAGTGCTCATCCACAGGGGGTAAGCACTGAAGCTTTCTTT. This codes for CSAHPQGVSTEAFF.

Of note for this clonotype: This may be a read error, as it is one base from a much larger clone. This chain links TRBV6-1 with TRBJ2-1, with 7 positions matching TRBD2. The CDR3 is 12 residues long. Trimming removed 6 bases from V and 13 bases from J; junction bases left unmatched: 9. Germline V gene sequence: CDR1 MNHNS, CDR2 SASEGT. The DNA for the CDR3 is TGTGCCAGCAGACCAGCGGGGTCGGGTCAGTTCTTC. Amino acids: CASRPAGSGQFF.

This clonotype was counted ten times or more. CDR3 residues: CASSTPRTGELFF. CDR3 DNA: TGTGCCAGCAGTACCCCGAGAACCGGGGAGCTGTTTTTT. The V and J genes are TRBV6-1 and TRBJ2-2; D remains unclear. Per germline, CDR1 MNHNS and CDR2 SASEGT. The CDR3 has 13 amino acids. With 5 bases removed from V and 5 bases from J, the gap between germline ends came to 9 bases.

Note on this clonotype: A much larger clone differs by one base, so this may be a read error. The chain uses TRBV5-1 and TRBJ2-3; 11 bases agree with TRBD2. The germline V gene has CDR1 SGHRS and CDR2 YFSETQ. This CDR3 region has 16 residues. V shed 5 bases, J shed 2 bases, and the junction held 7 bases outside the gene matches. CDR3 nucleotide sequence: TGCGCCAGCAGGACCACTAGCGGGGGCCCCACAGATACGCAGTATTTT. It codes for CASRTTSGGPTDTQYF.

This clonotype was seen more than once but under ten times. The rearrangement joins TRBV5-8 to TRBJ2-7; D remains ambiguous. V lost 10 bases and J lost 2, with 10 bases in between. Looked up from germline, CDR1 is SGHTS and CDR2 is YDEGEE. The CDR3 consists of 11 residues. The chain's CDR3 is CAGDKAYEQYF. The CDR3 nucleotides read TGTGCCGGCGACAAAGCCTACGAGCAGTACTTC.

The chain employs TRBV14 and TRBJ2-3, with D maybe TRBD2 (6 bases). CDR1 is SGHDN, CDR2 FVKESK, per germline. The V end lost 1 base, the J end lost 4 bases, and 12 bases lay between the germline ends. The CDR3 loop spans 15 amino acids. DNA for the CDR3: TGTGCCAGCAGCCAAGTTCGGGAGATGGCAGATACGCAGTATTTT. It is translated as CASSQVREMADTQYF.

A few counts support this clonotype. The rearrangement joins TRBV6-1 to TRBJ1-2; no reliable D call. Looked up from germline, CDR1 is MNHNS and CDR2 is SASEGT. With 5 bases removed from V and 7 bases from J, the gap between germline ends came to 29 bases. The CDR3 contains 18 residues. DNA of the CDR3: TGTGCCAGCAGTACATCGGACCTCGTTAAGCGCGAGTGGAGTGGCTACACCTTC. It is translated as CASSTSDLVKREWSGYTF.

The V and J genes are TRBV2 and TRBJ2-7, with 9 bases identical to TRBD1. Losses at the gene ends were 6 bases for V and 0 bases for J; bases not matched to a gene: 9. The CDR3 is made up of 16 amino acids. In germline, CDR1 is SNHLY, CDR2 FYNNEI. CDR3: CASRDRTGVSSYEQYF. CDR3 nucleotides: TGTGCCAGCAGAGACCGGACAGGGGTGAGCTCCTACGAGCAGTACTTC.

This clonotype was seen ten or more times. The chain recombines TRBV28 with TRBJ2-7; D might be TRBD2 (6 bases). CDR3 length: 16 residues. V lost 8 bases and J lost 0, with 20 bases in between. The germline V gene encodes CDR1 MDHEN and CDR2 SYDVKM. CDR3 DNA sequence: TGTGCCAGCGGAAAGCTAGGGACTTCTCCCTCCTACGAGCAGTACTTC. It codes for CASGKLGTSPSYEQYF.

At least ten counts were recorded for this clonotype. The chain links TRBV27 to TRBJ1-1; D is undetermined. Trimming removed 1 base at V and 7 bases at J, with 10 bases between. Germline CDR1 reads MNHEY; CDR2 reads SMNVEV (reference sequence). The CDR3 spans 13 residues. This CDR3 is CASSLYGELEAFF. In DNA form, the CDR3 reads TGTGCCAGCAGTTTATACGGAGAGCTTGAAGCTTTCTTT.

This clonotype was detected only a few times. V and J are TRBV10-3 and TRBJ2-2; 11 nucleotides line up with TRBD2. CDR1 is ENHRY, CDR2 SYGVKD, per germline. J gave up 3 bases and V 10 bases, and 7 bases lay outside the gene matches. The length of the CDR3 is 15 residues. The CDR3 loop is CATLKGLADTGELFF. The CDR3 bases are TGTGCCACCCTAAAGGGACTAGCGGACACCGGGGAGCTGTTTTTT.

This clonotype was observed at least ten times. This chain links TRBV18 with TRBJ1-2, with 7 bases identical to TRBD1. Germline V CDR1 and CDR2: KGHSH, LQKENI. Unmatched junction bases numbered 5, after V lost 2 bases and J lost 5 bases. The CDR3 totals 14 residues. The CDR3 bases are TGTGCCAGCTCACCATCCTCGACAGGGTATGGCTACACCTTC. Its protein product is CASSPSSTGYGYTF.

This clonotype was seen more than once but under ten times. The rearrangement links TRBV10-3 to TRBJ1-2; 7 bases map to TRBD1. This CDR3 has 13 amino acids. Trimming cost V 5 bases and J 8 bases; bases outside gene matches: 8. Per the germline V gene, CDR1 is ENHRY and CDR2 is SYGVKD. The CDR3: CAISHGTERGYTF. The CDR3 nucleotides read TGTGCCATCAGTCACGGGACAGAGAGAGGCTACACCTTC.

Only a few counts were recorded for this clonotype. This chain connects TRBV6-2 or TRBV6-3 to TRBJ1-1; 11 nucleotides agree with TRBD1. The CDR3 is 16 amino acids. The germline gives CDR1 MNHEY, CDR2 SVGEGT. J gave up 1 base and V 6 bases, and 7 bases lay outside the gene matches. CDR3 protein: CASRWTGGWGNTEAFF. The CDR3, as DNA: TGTGCCAGCAGATGGACAGGGGGCTGGGGGAACACTGAAGCTTTCTTT.

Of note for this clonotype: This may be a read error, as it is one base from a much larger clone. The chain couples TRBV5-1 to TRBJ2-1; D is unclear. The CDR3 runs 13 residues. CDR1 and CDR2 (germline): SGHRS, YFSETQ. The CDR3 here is CAGSLNGFNEQFF. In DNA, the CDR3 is TGCGCCGGCAGCTTGAACGGGTTTAACGAGCAGTTCTTC.

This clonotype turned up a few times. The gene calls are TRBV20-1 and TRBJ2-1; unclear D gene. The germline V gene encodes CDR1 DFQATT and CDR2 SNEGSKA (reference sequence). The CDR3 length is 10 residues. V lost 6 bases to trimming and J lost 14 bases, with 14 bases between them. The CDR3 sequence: CSAKRDGEFF. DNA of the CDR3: TGCAGTGCAAAACGAGACGGAGAGTTCTTC.